The 21 T cell receptor beta chains given below trace back to one sample, sequenced in a study of T cells in Graves' hyperthyroidism and ophthalmopathy. The source material, RNA transcripts, was used to amplify TCR beta CDR3 regions. The TCR CDR3 first-round RT-PCR relied on the HTBI primer set. TCRdb reanalysed the multiplex PCR reads using MiXCR and keeps one entry per CDR3 protein. Among nearly 750,000 distinct CDR3 sequences, 30% to 40% were seen once, and the ten largest hold around 31%. Material: blood. These receptors were obtained from a woman aged 40 to 55 with Graves' hyperthyroidism.

The chain carries TRBV9 and TRBJ1-6; D remains ambiguous. Germline V gene lookup returns CDR1 SGDLS and CDR2 YYNGEE. Trimming took 5 bases from V and 6 from J, leaving 9 bases between them. This CDR3 has 13 amino acids. The CDR3 nucleotides read TGTGCCAGCAGAGAAAAGGGTAATTCACCCCTCCACTTT. Translation gives CASREKGNSPLHF.

This clonotype was seen repeatedly, ten times or more. The rearrangement joins TRBV2 to TRBJ1-4; D possibly corresponds to TRBD1 (5 bases). Trimming took off 7 bases at V and 0 bases at J, with 12 bases between the two ends. CDR1 is SNHLY, CDR2 FYNNEI, per germline. The CDR3 is 15 amino acids. The CDR3 here is CASMRGVATNEKLFF. The CDR3 nucleotides read TGTGCCAGCATGAGGGGCGTTGCAACTAATGAAAAACTGTTTTTT.

This clonotype was seen ten or more times. The CDR3 region has the DNA TGCGCCAGCAGCCAAGGGCTGCCCGACGAGCAGTACTTC. As protein: CASSQGLPDEQYF. The V and J genes are TRBV4-3 and TRBJ2-7, with D unclear. Trimming pared 1 base from V and 5 bases from J, leaving 9 bases between. Germline values: CDR1 LGHNA, CDR2 YSLEER. This CDR3 region has 13 residues.

With regard to this clonotype: This sequence may be a read error, since a much larger clone differs from it by one base. The rearrangement uses TRBV10-3 and TRBJ1-2, with TRBD1 as a possible D gene (5 bases). V lost 10 bases and J 3 bases, leaving 21 bases between the germline ends. The CDR3 contains 15 residues. Per the germline V gene, CDR1 is ENHRY and CDR2 is SYGVKD. Written as DNA, the CDR3 is TGTGCCAGCAGGGTAGGGTTTGCGGGAGACTATGGCTACACCTTC. Its translation is CASRVGFAGDYGYTF.

This clonotype was counted at least ten times. This rearrangement joins TRBV19 to TRBJ1-5; D is perhaps TRBD1 (5 bases). V shed 3 bases and J shed 12 bases, with 12 bases lying between them. The CDR3 contains 12 residues. From germline, CDR1 is LNHDA and CDR2 SQIVND (reference sequence). As DNA, the CDR3 is TGTGCCAGTAGTATCGAGGCAGGGCTCCAGCATTTT. Translation: CASSIEAGLQHF.

J is TRBJ1-2 and V is TRBV12-3 or TRBV12-4; the match to TRBD1 covers 7 bases. The CDR3 sequence is 12 residues long. The V and J ends lost 6 bases and 8 bases, in that order; junction bases with no gene match: 6. The CDR3 protein is CASRGQSAGYTF. CDR3 DNA: TGTGCCAGCAGGGGACAGAGTGCCGGCTACACCTTC.

The chain joins TRBV7-3 to TRBJ2-5, with D uncertain. The CDR3 is made up of 15 amino acids. The V end was cut by 1 base, the J end by 3 bases, with 12 bases between. CDR1 and CDR2 from the germline V gene are SGHTA and FQGTGA. CDR3 bases: TGTGCCAGCAGCTTAATCCCCAGCGCTAAAGAGACCCAGTACTTC. Translating gives CASSLIPSAKETQYF.

The rearrangement joins TRBV7-8 to TRBJ1-6; D gene ambiguous. Trimming took off 1 base at V and 13 bases at J, with 11 bases between the two ends. CDR1 is SGHVS, CDR2 FQNEAQ, per germline. CDR3 length: 13 amino acids. The CDR3 region has the DNA TGTGCCAGCAGCTTAGAGCGGTCACGGCCCCTCCACTTT. As protein: CASSLERSRPLHF.

About this clonotype itself: Mismatch with germline at one junction end may stem from a read error. The chain has TRBV6-5 and TRBJ2-7; D not certain. From germline, CDR1 is MNHEY and CDR2 SVGAGI. The CDR3 runs 11 residues. The CDR3 nucleotides read TGTGCCAGCAGTTACCGTTCCGAGCAGCACTTC. Encoded protein: CASSYRSEQHF.

In this sample, this clonotype turned up a few times. The chain carries TRBV6-5 and TRBJ1-3, with 7 bases aligning to TRBD1. J gave up 6 bases and V 6 bases, and 8 bases lay outside the gene matches. This CDR3 is built from 14 residues. Germline V gene lookup returns CDR1 MNHEY and CDR2 SVGAGI. CDR3 sequence: CASSRDRVANTIYF. As DNA, the CDR3 is TGTGCCAGCAGCCGCGACAGGGTGGCAAACACCATATATTTT.

The genes are TRBV10-3 and TRBJ1-4; the D gene is possibly TRBD1 (5 bases). The CDR3 runs to 15 residues. The V end was cut by 0 bases, the J end by 4 bases, with 9 bases between. The germline V gene encodes CDR1 ENHRY and CDR2 SYGVKD. DNA for the CDR3: TGTGCCATCAGTGAGTCGGCAGGGCTTAATGAAAAACTGTTTTTT. It translates to CAISESAGLNEKLFF.

This chain joins TRBV19 and TRBJ1-6; TRBD1 agrees at 10 bases. CDR3 size: 15 residues. Unmatched junction bases numbered 2, after V lost 3 bases and J lost 6 bases. Germline CDR1 LNHDA, CDR2 SQIVND (reference sequence). CDR3 nucleotides: TGTGCCAGTAGTATCGGGGACAGGGGTAATTCACCCCTCCACTTT. Residues: CASSIGDRGNSPLHF.

This clonotype was picked up many times. This chain connects TRBV29-1 to TRBJ1-2, with D unresolved. The germline V and J ends were trimmed by 1 base and 2 bases, with 8 bases remaining between them. Germline CDR1 and CDR2: SQVTM and ANQGSEA. This CDR3 contains 13 residues. CDR3: CSVEVRRNYGYTF. Here the CDR3 DNA reads TGCAGCGTTGAAGTGAGACGGAACTATGGCTACACCTTC.

This clonotype was found a few times. The chain is built from TRBV5-1 and TRBJ1-1; tentatively, D is TRBD1 (5 bases). CDR1 is SGHRS and CDR2 is YFSETQ in the germline V gene. V was shortened by 2 bases and J by 0 bases, with 11 bases between the two germline ends. The CDR3 totals 15 residues. The CDR3: CASSFLDSLNTEAFF. In DNA, the CDR3 is TGCGCCAGCAGCTTCCTCGACAGTTTGAACACTGAAGCTTTCTTT.

The rearrangement joins TRBV11-3 to TRBJ2-7, with 7 bases matching TRBD2. V trimming: 3 bases; J trimming: 3 bases; junction bases outside the gene matches: 11. Germline lookup yields CDR1 SGHNT and CDR2 YENEEA. The CDR3 runs 16 residues. This CDR3 reads CASSLGWGERDYEQYF. The CDR3 region has the DNA TGTGCCAGCAGCTTGGGGTGGGGAGAGCGGGACTACGAGCAGTACTTC.

The V and J genes are TRBV12-3 or TRBV12-4 and TRBJ1-1, with 12 bases fitting TRBD1. CDR3 length: 17 residues. V was clipped by 4 bases and J by 0 bases; unmatched bases: 6. The CDR3 spells CASSSMGQGAMNTEAFF. The CDR3 DNA is TGTGCCAGCAGTTCCATGGGACAGGGGGCAATGAACACTGAAGCTTTCTTT.

The V call is TRBV5-1, the J call TRBJ2-5; D is perhaps TRBD2 (7 bases). Germline V gene sequence: CDR1 SGHRS, CDR2 YFSETQ. CDR3 length: 18 residues. V lost 4 bases and J 1 base, leaving 23 bases between the germline ends. The CDR3: CASSPAGASWVAQETQYF. The CDR3 DNA reads TGCGCCAGCAGCCCGGCGGGGGCCTCCTGGGTTGCCCAAGAGACCCAGTACTTC.

This clonotype was seen more than once but under ten times. The V gene is TRBV2, the J gene TRBJ1-2; D gene unclear. There are 16 residues in the CDR3. Trimming shortened V by 4 bases and J by 2 bases, and 17 bases separated the two germline ends. Germline CDR1 is SNHLY and CDR2 is FYNNEI. The CDR3 here is CASSVESVAGNYGYTF. CDR3 DNA: TGTGCCAGCAGTGTTGAATCTGTGGCGGGCAACTATGGCTACACCTTC.

Turning to this clonotype: A much larger clone differs by one base, so this may be a read error. The chain recombines TRBV6-6 with TRBJ1-3, with a weak D call TRBD1 (6 bases). The CDR3 contains 16 residues. From germline, CDR1 is MNHNY and CDR2 SVGAGI (reference sequence). Between the trimmed V and J ends, which lost 5 bases and 11 bases, there was a span of 25 bases. CDR3 DNA: TGTGCCAGCAGTAGCGCCCTTTCTGGGGGCTGGAACGCCATATATTTT. Amino acids: CASSSALSGGWNAIYF.

On this clonotype itself: This may be a read error: a much more frequent sequence differs by one nucleotide. V gene TRBV7-7 combines with J gene TRBJ1-4; 8 nucleotides match TRBD1. Germline V gene sequence: CDR1 SSHAT, CDR2 FNYEAQ (reference sequence). The CDR3 is 15 residues long. CDR3 in amino acids: CASSLGTGANEKLFF. CDR3 in DNA: TGTGCTAGCAGCTTAGGGACAGGAGCTAATGAAAAACTGTTTTTT.

Ten or more counts support this clonotype. The chain has TRBV7-8 and TRBJ2-5, with a tentative D call TRBD1 (7 bases). This CDR3 is built from 15 residues. CDR1 is SGHVS and CDR2 is FQNEAQ in the germline V gene. V shed 1 base and J shed 5 bases, with 14 bases lying between them. For the CDR3, the DNA is TGTGCCAGCAGCTTAGTATCCTCAGGGGGGGAGACCCAGTACTTC. Its protein product is CASSLVSSGGETQYF.